In its sample, the clone carrying this TCR beta chain was seen a few times. The antigen is unknown. TCRdb re-derived calls from the reads in MiXCR, one entry per CDR3 protein. The data hold nearly 700,000 distinct CDR3 sequences, with roughly 30% observed a single time. The sample belongs to a study of T cell repertoires in cytomegalovirus infection. The study, taken as a whole, reports: What dominated the ex vivo response were HLA-C-restricted CMV-specific TCR beta clonotypes.

Trimming removed 4 bases from V and 7 bases from J; junction bases left unmatched: 7. The germline V gene encodes CDR1 SGHDT and CDR2 YYEEEE. There are 15 residues in the CDR3. J is TRBJ2-1 and V is TRBV5-6, with 11 bases that match TRBD2. The sample consisted of cultured PBMCs, taken from culture after CMV antigen stimulation. The TCR comes from a human donor in good health (CMV status not recorded). Some clones in this sample may be carry-over from other donors' samples. In nucleotides, the CDR3 is TGTGCCAGCAGCCTACTAGCGGGAGCTTTTAATGAGCAGTTCTTC. This codes for CASSLLAGAFNEQFF.